Sequencing of this T cell receptor (beta chain) was carried out in a study of OX40 agonist ivuxolimab in advanced cancers. Data came from immunoSEQ multiplex PCR; TCRdb stores just in-frame clones and leaves some out. The sample holds over 70,000 clones, roughly 83% seen once. The sequence derives from an adult with an advanced solid tumor such as melanoma, head and neck, liver or kidney cancer. The source was CD4+ or CD8+ T cells sorted from blood, collected in a trial of the OX40 agonist ivuxolimab.

As DNA, the CDR3 is TGTGCCAGCTCCCCCACGGGGATCCAGTCTTCTGGAAACACCATATATTTT. Protein: CASSPTGIQSSGNTIYF. The genes are TRBV18 and TRBJ1-3; D not certain. CDR1 and CDR2 (germline): KGHSH, LQKENI. CDR3 length: 17 amino acids. Trimming left V 6 bases short and J 1 base short, with 19 bases between. Full variable domain (missing parts from reference TRBV18 and TRBJ1-3): NAGVMQNPRHLVRRRGQEARLRCSPMKGHSHVYWYRQLPEEGLKFMVYLQKENIIDESGMPKERFSAEFPKEGPSILRIQQVVRGDSAAYFCASSPTGIQSSGNTIYFGEGSWLTVV.